The 14 T cell receptor beta chains below come from one sample, sequenced in a study of Graves' ophthalmopathy and Graves' hyperthyroidism. RNA served as the template for amplifying TCR beta CDR3 regions. First-round RT-PCR used HTBI primers; second-round multiplex PCR followed. From the multiplex PCR reads, TCRdb called clonotypes with MiXCR, one entry per CDR3 protein. The sample carries over 450,000 distinct CDR3 sequences, approximately 14% recorded once. Sequencing input: blood. These receptors were taken from a woman in her 30s with Graves' ophthalmopathy.

This chain joins TRBV6-1 and TRBJ2-7, with 9 bases lining up with TRBD2. V lost 1 base to trimming and J lost 3 bases; unmatched junction nucleotides: 4. The CDR3 runs to 15 residues. From germline, CDR1 is MNHNS and CDR2 SASEGT. CDR3 in amino acids: CASSEEGAGGYEQYF. The CDR3 bases are TGTGCCAGCAGTGAAGAGGGAGCGGGGGGCTACGAGCAGTACTTC.

This clonotype has a count of ten or more. This sequence joins TRBV20-1 and TRBJ2-7, with a tentative D call TRBD2 (6 bases). The CDR3 length is 15 residues. Looked up from germline, CDR1 is DFQATT and CDR2 is SNEGSKA (reference sequence). V was pared by 3 bases and J by 4 bases, with 19 bases between. The CDR3 sequence is CSARTLGGNGYEQYF. In DNA, the CDR3 is TGCAGTGCTAGGACCCTCGGCGGGAACGGGTACGAGCAGTACTTC.

This clonotype was seen many times. The rearrangement links TRBV20-1 to TRBJ1-2; D is ambiguous. V was pared by 3 bases and J by 7 bases, with 18 bases between. This CDR3 has 14 amino acids. CDR1 DFQATT and CDR2 SNEGSKA come from the germline V gene (reference sequence). This CDR3 is CSASLRRPMFGYTF. CDR3 DNA sequence: TGCAGTGCTAGTCTTCGGCGGCCGATGTTTGGCTACACCTTC.

In this sample, this clonotype turned up many times. This rearrangement joins TRBV19 to TRBJ1-2, with D uncertain. Germline CDR1 reads LNHDA; CDR2 reads SQIVND (reference sequence). This CDR3 spans 11 amino acids. The V and J ends lost 6 bases and 3 bases respectively, with 5 bases between them. The CDR3 DNA follows: TGTGCCAGTAGGGCAGACTATGGCTACACCTTC. This encodes CASRADYGYTF.

In this sample, this clonotype turned up many times. J is TRBJ1-5 and V is TRBV6-5; no definite D call. Germline CDR1 reads MNHEY; CDR2 reads SVGAGI. The ends were cut back, 6 bases at V and 4 bases at J, with 16 bases in the middle. This CDR3 is 15 amino acids long. Written as DNA, the CDR3 is TGTGCCAGCAGCATGACACACATGAAAAATCAGCCCCAGCATTTT. This codes for CASSMTHMKNQPQHF.

This clonotype has a count of ten or more. This chain connects TRBV7-9 to TRBJ2-5; D could derive from TRBD1 or TRBD2 (7 bases each). Trimming left V 4 bases short and J 3 bases short, with 12 bases between. The V gene's germline CDR1 is SEHNR and CDR2 FQNEAQ (reference sequence). The CDR3 runs 14 residues. The CDR3 region is CASSSGGTEETQYF. The CDR3 DNA sequence: TGTGCCAGCAGCTCCGGGGGGACAGAAGAGACCCAGTACTTC.

This clonotype was observed a few times. The J gene is TRBJ2-3, the V gene TRBV27; D is unclear. The ends were cut back, 10 bases at V and 1 base at J, with 12 bases in the middle. The germline V gene has CDR1 MNHEY and CDR2 SMNVEV (reference sequence). The CDR3 is made up of 13 amino acids. In DNA form, the CDR3 reads TGTGCCACCAGGAGTGGCGGCACAGATACGCAGTATTTT. The encoded protein is CATRSGGTDTQYF.

This clonotype was seen only a few times. The chain carries TRBV3-1 and TRBJ1-5, with D perhaps TRBD1 (6 bases). The CDR3 has 15 amino acids. Trimming pared 0 bases from V and 5 bases from J, leaving 11 bases between. From germline, CDR1 is LGHDT and CDR2 YNNKEL (reference sequence). CDR3: CASSQDGGQDQPQHF. In nucleotides, the CDR3 is TGTGCCAGCAGCCAAGATGGGGGGCAGGATCAGCCCCAGCATTTT.

In this sample, this clonotype turned up many times. CDR3 in DNA: TGTGCCAGCAGTCTGGGACGGGGGACGTACGAGCAGTACTTC. The encoded protein is CASSLGRGTYEQYF. This sequence joins TRBV12-3 or TRBV12-4 and TRBJ2-7; the D gene is possibly TRBD2 (6 bases). Trimming cost V 5 bases and J 4 bases, with 15 bases left between them. This CDR3 has 14 amino acids.

This clonotype has only a few counts. This sequence joins TRBV12-3 or TRBV12-4 and TRBJ1-1, with D possibly TRBD1 on 5 matching bases. The V and J ends lost 7 bases and 4 bases respectively, with 16 bases between them. The length of the CDR3 is 14 residues. The CDR3 loop reads CASTLRGIGTEAFF. Written as DNA, the CDR3 is TGTGCCAGCACCCTGAGGGGTATCGGCACTGAAGCTTTCTTT.

This clonotype was counted many times. V gene TRBV14 combines with J gene TRBJ1-1; D uncertain. The CDR3 has 12 residues. The germline gives CDR1 SGHDN, CDR2 FVKESK. The V end lost 5 bases, the J end lost 5 bases, and 9 bases lay between the germline ends. CDR3: CASSKWGTEAFF. Written as DNA, the CDR3 is TGTGCCAGCAGCAAATGGGGTACTGAAGCTTTCTTT.

This clonotype was picked up many times. At one boundary the junction diverges from the germline segment, which might be a read error. The V call is TRBV27, the J call TRBJ1-2, with TRBD1 matching over 7 bases. The CDR3 contains 12 residues. CDR1 MNHEY and CDR2 SMNVEV come from the germline V gene (reference sequence). DNA for the CDR3: TGTGCCAGCAGCCCTGACAGGGTTCGATTGGCCTTC. Translating it yields CASSPDRVRLAF.

This clonotype was picked up many times. V and J are TRBV30 and TRBJ1-6, with D unresolved. Germline V gene lookup returns CDR1 GTSNPN and CDR2 SVGIG (reference sequence). Deletions cut 2 bases from V and 10 bases from J, with 24 bases between. This CDR3 has 17 residues. The CDR3 protein is CAWSPTRSSKGRSPLHF. The CDR3 nucleotides read TGTGCCTGGAGTCCGACCCGGTCAAGTAAAGGGAGGTCACCCCTCCACTTT.

This clonotype came up once. The V and J genes are TRBV28 and TRBJ1-2, with 9 positions matching TRBD1. With 4 bases clipped from V and 7 bases from J, the junction kept 7 bases outside the gene matches. The CDR3 is made up of 14 amino acids. Germline values: CDR1 MDHEN, CDR2 SYDVKM. The chain's CDR3 is CASSSTGTGPGYTF. The CDR3, as DNA: TGTGCCAGCAGTTCCACCGGGACAGGGCCTGGCTACACCTTC.